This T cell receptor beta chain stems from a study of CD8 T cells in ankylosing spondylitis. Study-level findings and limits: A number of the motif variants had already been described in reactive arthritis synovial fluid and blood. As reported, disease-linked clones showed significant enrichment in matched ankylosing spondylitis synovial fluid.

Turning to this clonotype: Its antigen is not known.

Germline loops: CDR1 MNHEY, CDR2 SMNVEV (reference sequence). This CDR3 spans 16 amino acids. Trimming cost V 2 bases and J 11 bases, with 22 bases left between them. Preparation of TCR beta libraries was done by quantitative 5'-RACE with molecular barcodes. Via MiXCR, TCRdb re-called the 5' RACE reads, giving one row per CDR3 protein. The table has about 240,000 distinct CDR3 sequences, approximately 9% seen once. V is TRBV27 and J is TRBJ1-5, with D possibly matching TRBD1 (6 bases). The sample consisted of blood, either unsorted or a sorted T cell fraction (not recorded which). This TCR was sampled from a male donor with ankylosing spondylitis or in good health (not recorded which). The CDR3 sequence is CASSLNPGGGLIAQHF. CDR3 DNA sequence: TGTGCCAGCAGTTTAAATCCGGGCGGGGGCCTTATAGCCCAGCATTTT.